These 25 T cell receptor beta chains share one sample of origin, sequenced in a study of cytomegalovirus exposure and HLA in healthy donors. The PCR used 60 Vbeta and 13 Jbeta primers. Here immunoSEQ multiplex PCR was the method, and the copy in TCRdb shows in-frame clones only, minus some. This table has about 160,000 clones, less than 90% appearing once. Sequenced material: PBMCs. Receptors were obtained from a woman between 18 and 29 years old in good health and CMV-seronegative.

This clone has a single count. This rearrangement joins TRBV2 to TRBJ1-2; a possible D gene is TRBD1 (5 bases). Trimming cost V 7 bases and J 7 bases, with 16 bases left between them. Germline CDR1 reads SNHLY; CDR2 reads FYNNEI. This CDR3 comprises 13 residues. The CDR3 here is CASTPREDVGYTF. The CDR3 nucleotides are TGTGCCAGCACTCCCAGGGAGGATGTTGGCTACACCTTC. Full variable domain (remainder filled in from reference TRBV2 and TRBJ1-2): EPEVTQTPSHQVTQMGQEVILRCVPISNHLYFYWYRQILGQKVEFLVSFYNNEISEKSEIFDDQFSVERPDGSNFTLKIRSTKLEDSAMYFCASTPREDVGYTFGSGTRLTVV.

The J gene is TRBJ1-6, the V gene TRBV7-2; 9 positions match TRBD1. This CDR3 comprises 19 residues. Germline CDR1 reads SGHTA; CDR2 reads FQGNSA. The ends lost 2 bases at V and 7 bases at J; junction bases unmatched: 15. The CDR3 here is CASSLYTIQGATVNSPLHF. As DNA, the CDR3 is TGTGCCAGCAGCTTATACACTATACAGGGGGCAACAGTCAATTCACCCCTCCACTTT.

The chain couples TRBV28 to TRBJ2-2; TRBD1 agrees at 9 bases. Germline V CDR1 and CDR2: MDHEN, SYDVKM. V lost 6 bases, J lost 7 bases, and 9 bases stayed unmatched. The CDR3 consists of 15 residues. As DNA, the CDR3 is TGTGCCAGCAGCCCGGGACAGGGCTGGGGCGGGGAGCTGTTTTTT. This translates into CASSPGQGWGGELFF.

The V and J genes are TRBV28 and TRBJ1-2, with D perhaps TRBD1 (5 bases). This CDR3 has 13 amino acids. The V end lost 2 bases, the J end lost 5 bases, and 9 bases lay between the germline ends. In germline, CDR1 is MDHEN, CDR2 SYDVKM. The CDR3 spells CASSLRSGYGYTF. The CDR3, as DNA: TGTGCCAGCAGTTTACGGTCAGGGTATGGCTACACCTTC.

The chain employs TRBV5-6 and TRBJ2-2, with TRBD2 matching 11 bases. The CDR3 contains 17 residues. Germline CDR1 is SGHDT and CDR2 is YYEEEE. After removal of 3 bases from V and 3 bases from J, the junction contained 7 bases not matched to a gene. The CDR3 reads CASSYGTSGTHTGELFF. The CDR3, as DNA: TGTGCCAGCAGCTACGGGACTAGCGGAACCCACACCGGGGAGCTGTTTTTT.

J is TRBJ2-7 and V is TRBV11-2; D is unclear. The CDR3 length is 14 residues. In germline, CDR1 is SGHAT, CDR2 FQNNGV. V lost 5 bases and J 6 bases, leaving 17 bases between the germline ends. The CDR3, as DNA: TGTGCCAGCAGCAATCCTTCTGGAGTACCCGAGCAGTACTTC. It is translated as CASSNPSGVPEQYF.

For the CDR3, the DNA is TGTGCCAGCAGTCGGACAGGGGGCAATCAGCCCCAGCATTTT. Translation: CASSRTGGNQPQHF. J is TRBJ1-5 and V is TRBV6-5, with 9 nucleotides matching TRBD1. J was trimmed by 2 bases and V by 5 bases; bases with no gene match: 1. CDR3 size: 14 residues. The V gene's germline CDR1 is MNHEY and CDR2 SVGAGI.

This chain links TRBV28 with TRBJ1-4; tentative D call: TRBD1 (6 bases). The length of the CDR3 is 13 residues. Germline V gene data show CDR1 as MDHEN and CDR2 as SYDVKM. Trimming cost V 2 bases and J 9 bases, with 10 bases left between them. The CDR3 bases are TGTGCCAGCAGTTTAGTACAGGGACAAAAACTGTTTTTT. This translates into CASSLVQGQKLFF.

CDR3 DNA: TGCAGCGTTGAAGATGGGGGGGGCTTAACAGATACGCAGTATTTT. It encodes CSVEDGGGLTDTQYF. V gene TRBV29-1 combines with J gene TRBJ2-3, with a weak D call TRBD2 (7 bases). From germline, CDR1 is SQVTM and CDR2 ANQGSEA. Trimming shortened V by 0 bases and J by 3 bases, and 13 bases separated the two germline ends. The CDR3 has 15 residues.

The chain joins TRBV27 to TRBJ2-3; D may be TRBD2 (6 bases). Looked up from germline, CDR1 is MNHEY and CDR2 is SMNVEV (reference sequence). V was cut by 3 bases and J by 2 bases, with 12 bases left in between. This CDR3 spans 15 amino acids. In DNA, the CDR3 is TGTGCCAGCAGTTTTGGGGACTGGTACACAGATACGCAGTATTTT. It codes for CASSFGDWYTDTQYF.

In its sample, this clone was seen a few times. This sequence joins TRBV7-9 and TRBJ1-3, with 8 positions matching TRBD1. This CDR3 contains 14 residues. The V and J ends lost 3 bases and 8 bases, in that order; junction bases with no gene match: 6. CDR1 and CDR2 (germline): SEHNR, FQNEAQ (reference sequence). The CDR3 coding sequence is TGTGCCAGCAGCTTCCAGGACAGGGTAGACACCATATATTTT. The encoded protein is CASSFQDRVDTIYF.

Written as DNA, the CDR3 is TGTGCCAGCAGTGAAGCGGCAGGGGGGTTTCTCAATCAGCCCCAGCATTTT. This encodes CASSEAAGGFLNQPQHF. J is TRBJ1-5 and V is TRBV6-1; 7 bases agree with TRBD1. There are 17 residues in the CDR3. Germline CDR1 MNHNS, CDR2 SASEGT. The junction had 8 bases not matched to a gene; V was cut back by 0 bases and J by 3 bases.

The chain has TRBV28 and TRBJ1-2; D remains ambiguous. Germline CDR1 is MDHEN and CDR2 is SYDVKM. The CDR3 has 12 residues. Trimming pared 2 bases from V and 6 bases from J, leaving 7 bases between. CDR3 nucleotide sequence: TGTGCCAGCAGTTTAAACGGAGATGGCTACACCTTC. Residues: CASSLNGDGYTF.

This sequence joins TRBV10-1 and TRBJ2-2, with 9 bases lining up with TRBD1. The CDR3 has 16 residues. Germline CDR1 WNHNN, CDR2 SYGVQD (reference sequence). The J segment lost 4 bases and the V segment lost 1 base, leaving 4 bases of the junction unmatched. CDR3 in amino acids: CASSEYRDRVTGELFF. Here the CDR3 DNA reads TGCGCCAGCAGTGAGTACCGGGACAGGGTCACCGGGGAGCTGTTTTTT.

The chain recombines TRBV5-1 with TRBJ1-5; D not resolved. Trimming pared 0 bases from V and 4 bases from J, leaving 11 bases between. In germline, CDR1 is SGHRS, CDR2 YFSETQ. CDR3 length: 15 amino acids. CDR3 loop: CASSLGGEWNQPQHF. CDR3 in DNA: TGCGCCAGCAGCTTGGGTGGGGAGTGGAATCAGCCCCAGCATTTT. The full variable domain, in which reference TRBV5-1 and TRBJ1-5 provide the parts outside the CDR3, is KAGVTQTPRYLIKTRGQQVTLSCSPISGHRSVSWYQQTPGQGLQFLFEYFSETQRNKGNFPGRFSGRQFSNSRSEMNVSTLELGDSALYLCASSLGGEWNQPQHFGDGTRLSIL.

This chain links TRBV6-5 with TRBJ1-2, with 8 bases aligning to TRBD1. V was clipped by 0 bases and J by 5 bases; unmatched bases: 5. Germline values: CDR1 MNHEY, CDR2 SVGAGI. CDR3 size: 15 residues. CDR3 nucleotide sequence: TGTGCCAGCAGTTACTCCTGGACAGGGATTTATGGCTACACCTTC. It specifies CASSYSWTGIYGYTF.

The chain couples TRBV9 to TRBJ2-3; D call uncertain. The germline V gene has CDR1 SGDLS and CDR2 YYNGEE. Trimming cost V 0 bases and J 1 base, with 9 bases left between them. The CDR3 sequence is 15 residues long. CDR3 sequence: CASSVGSLRTDTQYF. CDR3 in DNA: TGTGCCAGCAGCGTAGGGAGCCTACGCACAGATACGCAGTATTTT.

The chain joins TRBV6-5 to TRBJ1-2; 7 bases map to TRBD1. This CDR3 region has 15 residues. The germline CDR1 and CDR2 sequences are MNHEY and SVGAGI. Unmatched junction bases numbered 11, after V lost 6 bases and J lost 4 bases. The CDR3 DNA reads as TGTGCCAGCAGCCAGAGCGACAGGGCTTTCTATGGCTACACCTTC. It encodes CASSQSDRAFYGYTF.

The rearrangement uses TRBV4-1 and TRBJ1-3; D is perhaps TRBD1 (5 bases). The length of the CDR3 is 13 residues. The germline V and J ends were trimmed by 4 bases and 9 bases, with 13 bases remaining between them. The V gene's germline CDR1 is MGHRA and CDR2 YSYEKL. The CDR3 loop reads CASSLLPGGTIYF. The CDR3 DNA follows: TGCGCCAGCAGCCTCCTTCCCGGGGGCACCATATATTTT.

This chain uses TRBV29-1 with TRBJ2-1, with D possibly matching TRBD2 (6 bases). Per the germline V gene, CDR1 is SQVTM and CDR2 is ANQGSEA. This CDR3 comprises 12 residues. Trimming stripped 1 base from V and 9 bases from J, with 10 bases between. The CDR3 sequence: CSVEGWRVEQFF. The CDR3 coding sequence is TGCAGCGTTGAAGGTTGGAGGGTTGAGCAGTTCTTC.

J is TRBJ2-3 and V is TRBV7-6; 7 bases map to TRBD1. The CDR3 covers 15 residues. Trimming cost V 5 bases and J 4 bases; bases outside gene matches: 9. Germline V gene lookup returns CDR1 SGHVS and CDR2 FNYEAQ. CDR3 bases: TGTGCCAGCAGCCCCTCGACAGGGCCCGCAGATACGCAGTATTTT. It codes for CASSPSTGPADTQYF.

This chain joins TRBV28 and TRBJ2-7; 7 bases are shared with TRBD2. The CDR3 sequence is 15 residues long. Trimming took 1 base from V and 2 from J; bases not matched to a gene: 5. CDR1 and CDR2 from the germline V gene are MDHEN and SYDVKM. CDR3 sequence reads: CASSLSGRKTYEQYF. The DNA for the CDR3 is TGTGCCAGCAGTTTATCCGGGAGGAAGACCTACGAGCAGTACTTC.

V is TRBV6-6 and J is TRBJ2-5; perhaps TRBD1 as D (5 bases). Trimming removed 3 bases from V and 1 base from J, with 12 bases in between. The CDR3 covers 15 residues. The germline V gene has CDR1 MNHNY and CDR2 SVGAGI (reference sequence). The CDR3 DNA reads TGTGCCAGCAGTTATAGGGAAGGGGTCCAAGAGACCCAGTACTTC. Amino acid sequence: CASSYREGVQETQYF.

The chain links TRBV1 to TRBJ2-3; the table names TRBD1, a call not compared with the DNA. TRBV1 is a pseudogene segment. This CDR3 has 16 residues. The CDR3 reads CTSKLGRQGCTDTQYF. For the CDR3, the DNA is TGCACCAGCAAACTTGGTCGGCAGGGCTGCACAGATACGCAGTATTTT.

The gene calls are TRBV7-8 and TRBJ2-6, with a weak D call TRBD2 (6 bases). This CDR3 is built from 18 residues. V was trimmed by 6 bases and J by 0 bases, leaving 18 bases between them. The germline gives CDR1 SGHVS, CDR2 FQNEAQ. The CDR3 bases are TGTGCCAGCAGTCGCCACGGGGGTACCAGCTCTGGGGCCAACGTCCTGACTTTC. Translation gives CASSRHGGTSSGANVLTF.